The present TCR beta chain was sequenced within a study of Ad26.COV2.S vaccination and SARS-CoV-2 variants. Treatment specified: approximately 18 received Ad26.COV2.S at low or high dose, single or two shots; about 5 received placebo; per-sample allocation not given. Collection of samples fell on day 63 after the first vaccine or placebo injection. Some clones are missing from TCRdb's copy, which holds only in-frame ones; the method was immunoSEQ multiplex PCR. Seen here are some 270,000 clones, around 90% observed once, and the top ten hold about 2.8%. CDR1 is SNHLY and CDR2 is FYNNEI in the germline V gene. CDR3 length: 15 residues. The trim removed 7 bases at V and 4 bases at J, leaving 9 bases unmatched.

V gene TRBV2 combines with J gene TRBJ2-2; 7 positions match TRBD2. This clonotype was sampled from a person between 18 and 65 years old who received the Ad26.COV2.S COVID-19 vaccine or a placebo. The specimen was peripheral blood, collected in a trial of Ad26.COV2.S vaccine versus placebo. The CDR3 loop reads CASKRLADSTGELFF. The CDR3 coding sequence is TGTGCCAGCAAGAGGCTAGCGGATTCCACCGGGGAGCTGTTTTTT.